This T cell receptor beta chain was found in a study (dated by TCRdb to between 2014 and 2016). For the wider study: Whether tumor-infiltrating Tregs in breast cancer are recruited from blood Tregs or converted in situ from other CD4+ T cell subsets was tested.

This clonotype was counted at least ten times. This clone's antigen is unknown. One base away there is no much larger clone; base qualities are not given. CDR1 is given as MGHRA and CDR2 as YSYEKL, both from the germline V gene. The CDR3 sequence holds 19 residues, the cysteine and phenylalanine included. Left in the record is the CDR3 DNA by itself, 57 bases read in frame from the first base. Germline trimming amounts to 0 bases on V and 9 bases on J, with 17 as the count of junction bases outside the gene matches. The Miltenyi Naive CD4+ T Cell Isolation kit was used to purify naive CD4+ T cells, and CD25 microbeads were used to remove Tregs. Tregs, naive and memory CD4+ T cells from tumor, blood and ipsilateral draining lymph nodes of a few breast cancer patients underwent full-length TCR alpha and beta sequencing. Tumor tissue and lymph nodes obtained from ipsilateral axillary dissection were perfused with PBS, minced and then digested with collagenase I and hyaluronidase. A purity exceeding 90% was confirmed by FACS for the sorted cell populations.

Full-length TCR variable regions were amplified by 5' RACE PCR using constant-region reverse primers, and then by semi-nested PCR using Nested Universal Primer A. Using the ReliaPrep RNA Cell Miniprep System, total RNA was extracted, and the SMARTer RACE 5'/3' Kit was then used to reverse transcribe the RNA into 5'RACE-ready cDNA. An Illumina MiSeq was used to sequence the full-length TCR alpha and beta libraries, which had been barcoded with multiplex adaptors. Turning to the authors' computational methods: For each of nine subset-tissue groups, sequencing data from the five patients were pooled, and the groups were then compared using unsupervised clustering of TCR gene usage. The Morisita-Horn index, with shared sequences weighted by their contribution to each repertoire, was used to calculate repertoire similarity. The public reads were reanalyzed by TCRdb: fastp trimming at Q25, MiXCR alignment, in-frame beta chains only. Each entry merges the rows of one CDR3 protein and shows their most common DNA and genes. Clone size and V and J calls follow TCRdb, not the original study. Across this sample there are fewer than 25,000 distinct CDR3 sequences, with about 31% seen only once. Together, the top ten hold roughly 2.2% of the sample.

The full study reports these points: The TCR alpha and beta sequences of tumor-infiltrating Tregs showed the greatest overlap with tumor naive CD4+ T cells, followed by blood naive CD4+ T cells. Validation in the larger cohort was restricted to a single TCR beta V-J rearrangement rather than whole repertoires. Tumor memory CD4+ T cell TCR gene usage was found to cluster with blood and lymph node memory CD4+ cells and with lymph node naive CD4+ cells.

The V gene is TRBV4-1 and the J gene is TRBJ2-1, and TRBD2 matches 10 of the central bases. Sequenced sample: tumor-infiltrating naive CD4+ T cells sorted from the breast tumor. The cell subset or site label here, explained by the study, means: naive CD4+ T cells, CD4+CD45RA+CD25-. This receptor was taken from a female donor with breast cancer. The nucleotide sequence is given as TGCGCCAGCAGCCAAGATGGCGGGACTAGCGTCATAATGGGGGGTGAGCAGTTCTTC. This gives the protein CASSQDGGTSVIMGGEQFF.